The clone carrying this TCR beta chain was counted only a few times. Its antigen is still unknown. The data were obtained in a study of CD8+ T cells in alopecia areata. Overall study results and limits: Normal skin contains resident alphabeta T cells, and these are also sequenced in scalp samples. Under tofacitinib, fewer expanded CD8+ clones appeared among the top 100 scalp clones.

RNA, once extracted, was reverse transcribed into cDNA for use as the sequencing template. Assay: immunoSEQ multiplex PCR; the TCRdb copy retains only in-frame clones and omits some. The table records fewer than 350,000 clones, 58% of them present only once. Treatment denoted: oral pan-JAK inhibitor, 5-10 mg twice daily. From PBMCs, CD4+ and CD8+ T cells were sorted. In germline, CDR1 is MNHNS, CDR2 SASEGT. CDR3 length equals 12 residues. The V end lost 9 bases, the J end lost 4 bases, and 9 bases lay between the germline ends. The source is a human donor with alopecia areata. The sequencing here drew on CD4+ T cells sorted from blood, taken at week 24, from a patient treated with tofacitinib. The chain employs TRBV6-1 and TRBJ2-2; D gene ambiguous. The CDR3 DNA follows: TGTGCCAGTGATTATTCCACCGGGGAGCTGTTTTTT. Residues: CASDYSTGELFF.